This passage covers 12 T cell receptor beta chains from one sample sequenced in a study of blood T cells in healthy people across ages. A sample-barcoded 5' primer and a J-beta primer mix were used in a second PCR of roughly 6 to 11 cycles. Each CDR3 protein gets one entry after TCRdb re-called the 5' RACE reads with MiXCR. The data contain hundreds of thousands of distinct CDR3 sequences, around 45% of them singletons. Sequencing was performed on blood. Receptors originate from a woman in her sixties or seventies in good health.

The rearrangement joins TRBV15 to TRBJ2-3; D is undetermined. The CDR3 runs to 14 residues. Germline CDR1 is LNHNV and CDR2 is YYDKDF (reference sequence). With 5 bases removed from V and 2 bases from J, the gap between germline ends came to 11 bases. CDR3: CATSRSRATDTQYF. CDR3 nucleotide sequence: TGTGCCACCAGCCGTAGCAGAGCCACAGATACGCAGTATTTT. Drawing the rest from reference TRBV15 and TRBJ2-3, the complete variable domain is DAMVIQNPRYQVTQFGKPVTLSCSQTLNHNVMYWYQQKSSQAPKLLFHYYDKDFNNEADTPDNFQSRRPNTSFCFLDIRSPGLGDTAMYLCATSRSRATDTQYFGPGTRLTVL.

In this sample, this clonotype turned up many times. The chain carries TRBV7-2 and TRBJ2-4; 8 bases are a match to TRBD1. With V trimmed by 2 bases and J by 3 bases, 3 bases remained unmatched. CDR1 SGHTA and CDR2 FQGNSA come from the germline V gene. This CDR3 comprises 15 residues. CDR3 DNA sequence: TGTGCCAGCAGCTTACAGGGGGCGGACAAAAACATTCAGTACTTC. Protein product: CASSLQGADKNIQYF.

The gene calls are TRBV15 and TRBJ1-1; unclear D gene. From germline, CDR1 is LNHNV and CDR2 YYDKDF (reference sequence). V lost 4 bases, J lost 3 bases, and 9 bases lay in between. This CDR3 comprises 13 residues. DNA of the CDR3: TGTGCCACCAGCAAAGCATCGGACACTGAAGCTTTCTTT. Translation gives CATSKASDTEAFF.

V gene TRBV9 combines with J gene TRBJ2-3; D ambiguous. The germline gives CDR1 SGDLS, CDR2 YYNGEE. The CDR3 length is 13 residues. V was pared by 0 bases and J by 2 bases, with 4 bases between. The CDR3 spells CASSVEFTDTQYF. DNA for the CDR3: TGTGCCAGCAGCGTAGAGTTCACAGATACGCAGTATTTT.

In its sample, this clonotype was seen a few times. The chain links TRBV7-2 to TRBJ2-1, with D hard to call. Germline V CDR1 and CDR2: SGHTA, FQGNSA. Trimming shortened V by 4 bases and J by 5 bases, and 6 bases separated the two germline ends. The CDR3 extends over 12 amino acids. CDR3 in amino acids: CASSWYDNEQFF. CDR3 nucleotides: TGTGCCAGCAGCTGGTACGACAATGAGCAGTTCTTC.

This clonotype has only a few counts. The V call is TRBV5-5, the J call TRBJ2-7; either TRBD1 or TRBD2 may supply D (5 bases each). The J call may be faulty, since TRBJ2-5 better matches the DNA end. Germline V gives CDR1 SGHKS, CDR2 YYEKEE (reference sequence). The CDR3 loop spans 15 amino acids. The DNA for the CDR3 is TGTGCCAGCAGCTCTTATCGCCGGGGCGAAGAGACCCAGTACTTC. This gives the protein CASSSYRRGEETQYF.

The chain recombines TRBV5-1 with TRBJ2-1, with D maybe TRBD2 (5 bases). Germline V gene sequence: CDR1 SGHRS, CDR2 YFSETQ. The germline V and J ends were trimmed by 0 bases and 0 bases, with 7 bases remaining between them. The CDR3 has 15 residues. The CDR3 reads CASSLGAASYNEQFF. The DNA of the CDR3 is TGCGCCAGCAGCTTGGGAGCGGCCTCCTACAATGAGCAGTTCTTC.

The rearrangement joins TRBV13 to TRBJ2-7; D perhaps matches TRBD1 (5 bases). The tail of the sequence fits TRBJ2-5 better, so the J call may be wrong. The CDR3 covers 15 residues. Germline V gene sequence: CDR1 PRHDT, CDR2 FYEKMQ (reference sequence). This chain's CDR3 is CASSLEARVEETQYF. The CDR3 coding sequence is TGTGCCAGCAGCTTAGAAGCCAGGGTGGAGGAGACCCAGTACTTC.

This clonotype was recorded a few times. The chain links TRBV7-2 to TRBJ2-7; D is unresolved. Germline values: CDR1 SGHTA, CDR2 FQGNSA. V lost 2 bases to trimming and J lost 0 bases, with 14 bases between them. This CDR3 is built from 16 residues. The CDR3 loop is CASSLPGGTNSYEQYF. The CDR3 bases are TGTGCCAGCAGCTTACCGGGCGGAACAAACTCCTACGAGCAGTACTTC. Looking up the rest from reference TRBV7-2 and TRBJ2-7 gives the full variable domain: GAGVSQSPSNKVTEKGKDVELRCDPISGHTALYWYRQSLGQGLEFLIYFQGNSAPDKSGLPSDRFSAERTGGSVSTLTIQRTQQEDSAVYLCASSLPGGTNSYEQYFGPGTRLTVT.

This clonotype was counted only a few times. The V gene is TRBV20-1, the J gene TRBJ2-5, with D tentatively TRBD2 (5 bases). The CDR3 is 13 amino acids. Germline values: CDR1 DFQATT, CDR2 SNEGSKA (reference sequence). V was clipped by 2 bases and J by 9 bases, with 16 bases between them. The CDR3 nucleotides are TGCAGTGCTAGACCCCGGGATCCTGGGGCCCAGTACTTC. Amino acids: CSARPRDPGAQYF.

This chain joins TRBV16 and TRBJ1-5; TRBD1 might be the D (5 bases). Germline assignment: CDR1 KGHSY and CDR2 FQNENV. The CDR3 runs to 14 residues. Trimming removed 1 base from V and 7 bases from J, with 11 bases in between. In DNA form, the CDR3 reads TGTGCCAGCAGCCAATGGGAGGGGCGGCAGCCCCAGCATTTT. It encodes CASSQWEGRQPQHF.

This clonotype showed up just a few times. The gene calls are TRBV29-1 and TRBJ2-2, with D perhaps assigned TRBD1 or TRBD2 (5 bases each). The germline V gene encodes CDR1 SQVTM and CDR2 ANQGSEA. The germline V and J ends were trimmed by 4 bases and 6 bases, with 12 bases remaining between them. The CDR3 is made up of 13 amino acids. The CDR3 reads CSVGAGRAGELFF. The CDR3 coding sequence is TGCAGCGTTGGTGCAGGGAGAGCCGGGGAGCTGTTTTTT.